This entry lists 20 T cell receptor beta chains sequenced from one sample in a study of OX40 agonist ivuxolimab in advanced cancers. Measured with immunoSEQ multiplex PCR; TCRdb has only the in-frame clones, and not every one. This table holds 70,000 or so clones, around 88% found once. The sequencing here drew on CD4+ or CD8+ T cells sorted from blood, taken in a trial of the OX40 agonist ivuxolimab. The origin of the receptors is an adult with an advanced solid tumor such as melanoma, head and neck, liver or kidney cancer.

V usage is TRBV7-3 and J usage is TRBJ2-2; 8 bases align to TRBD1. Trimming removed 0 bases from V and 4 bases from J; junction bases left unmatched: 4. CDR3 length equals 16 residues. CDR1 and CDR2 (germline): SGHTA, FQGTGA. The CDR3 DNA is TGTGCCAGCAGCTTAACGTTAGGGACAGGCACCGGGGAGCTGTTTTTT. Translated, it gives CASSLTLGTGTGELFF. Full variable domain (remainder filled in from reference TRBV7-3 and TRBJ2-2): GAGVSQTPSNKVTEKGKYVELRCDPISGHTALYWYRQSLGQGPEFLIYFQGTGAADDSGLPNDRFFAVRPEGSVSTLKIQRTERGDSAVYLCASSLTLGTGTGELFFGEGSRLTVL.

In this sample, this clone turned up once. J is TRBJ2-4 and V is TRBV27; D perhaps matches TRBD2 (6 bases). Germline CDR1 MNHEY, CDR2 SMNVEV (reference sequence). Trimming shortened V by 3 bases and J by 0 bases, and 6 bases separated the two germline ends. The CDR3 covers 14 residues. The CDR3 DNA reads TGTGCCAGCAGTTTGGGACTAGCCAAAAACATTCAGTACTTC. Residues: CASSLGLAKNIQYF.

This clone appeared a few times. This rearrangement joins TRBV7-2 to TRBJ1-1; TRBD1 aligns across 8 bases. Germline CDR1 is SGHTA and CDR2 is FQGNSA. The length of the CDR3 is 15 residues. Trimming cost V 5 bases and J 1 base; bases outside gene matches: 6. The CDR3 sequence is CASSTRTGRNTEAFF. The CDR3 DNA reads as TGTGCCAGCAGCACCCGGACAGGGAGGAACACTGAAGCTTTCTTT. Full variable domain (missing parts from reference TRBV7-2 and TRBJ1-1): GAGVSQSPSNKVTEKGKDVELRCDPISGHTALYWYRQSLGQGLEFLIYFQGNSAPDKSGLPSDRFSAERTGGSVSTLTIQRTQQEDSAVYLCASSTRTGRNTEAFFGQGTRLTVV.

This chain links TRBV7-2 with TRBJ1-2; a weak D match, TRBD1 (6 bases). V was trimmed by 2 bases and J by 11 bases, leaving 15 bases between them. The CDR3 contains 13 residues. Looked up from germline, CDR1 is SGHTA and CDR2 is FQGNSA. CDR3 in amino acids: CASSLLGRDRYTF. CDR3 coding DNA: TGTGCCAGCAGCTTACTAGGTAGAGACAGGTACACCTTC. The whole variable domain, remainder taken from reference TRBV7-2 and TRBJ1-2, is GAGVSQSPSNKVTEKGKDVELRCDPISGHTALYWYRQSLGQGLEFLIYFQGNSAPDKSGLPSDRFSAERTGGSVSTLTIQRTQQEDSAVYLCASSLLGRDRYTFGSGTRLTVV.

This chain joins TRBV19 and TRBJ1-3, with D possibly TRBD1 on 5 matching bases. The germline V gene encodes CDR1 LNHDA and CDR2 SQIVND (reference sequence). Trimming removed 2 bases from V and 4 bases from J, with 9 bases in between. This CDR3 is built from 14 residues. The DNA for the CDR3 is TGTGCCAGTAGTATACAGGGTGACGGAAACACCATATATTTT. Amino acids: CASSIQGDGNTIYF.

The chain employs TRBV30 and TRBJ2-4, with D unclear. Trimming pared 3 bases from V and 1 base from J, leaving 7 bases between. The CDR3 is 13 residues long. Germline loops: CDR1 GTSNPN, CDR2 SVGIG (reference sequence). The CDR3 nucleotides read TGTGCCTGGAGGCCCGGGGCCAAAAACATTCAGTACTTC. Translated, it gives CAWRPGAKNIQYF. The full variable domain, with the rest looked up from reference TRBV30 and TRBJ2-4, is SQTIHQWPATLVQPVGSPLSLECTVEGTSNPNLYWYRQAAGRGLQLLFYSVGIGQISSEVPQNLSASRPQDRQFILSSKKLLLSDSGFYLCAWRPGAKNIQYFGAGTRLSVL.

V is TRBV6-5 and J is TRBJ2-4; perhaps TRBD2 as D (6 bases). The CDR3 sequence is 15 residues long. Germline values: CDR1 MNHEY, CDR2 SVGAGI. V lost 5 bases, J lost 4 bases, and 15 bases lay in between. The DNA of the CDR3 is TGTGCCAGCAGTCAGCTAGCGACCATTAAAAACATTCAGTACTTC. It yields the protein CASSQLATIKNIQYF.

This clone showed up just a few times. CDR3 sequence reads: CASRKGGLAASGANVLTF. The CDR3 DNA reads as TGCGCCAGCAGGAAAGGAGGTCTAGCGGCCTCTGGGGCCAACGTCCTGACTTTC. The chain employs TRBV10-2 and TRBJ2-6; 7 nucleotides line up with TRBD2. Per the germline V gene, CDR1 is WSHSY and CDR2 is SAAADI. The CDR3 length is 18 residues. V dropped 6 bases and J dropped 0; count of bases not matched to a gene: 11.

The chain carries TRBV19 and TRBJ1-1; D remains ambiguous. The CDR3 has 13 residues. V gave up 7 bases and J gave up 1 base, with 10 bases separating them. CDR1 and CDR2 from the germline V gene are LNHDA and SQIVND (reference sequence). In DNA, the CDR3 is TGTGCCAGTACCAGAACTGGGAACACTGAAGCTTTCTTT. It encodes CASTRTGNTEAFF. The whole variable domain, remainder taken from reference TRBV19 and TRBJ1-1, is DGGITQSPKYLFRKEGQNVTLSCEQNLNHDAMYWYRQDPGQGLRLIYYSQIVNDFQKGDIAEGYSVSREKKESFPLTVTSAQKNPTAFYLCASTRTGNTEAFFGQGTRLTVV.

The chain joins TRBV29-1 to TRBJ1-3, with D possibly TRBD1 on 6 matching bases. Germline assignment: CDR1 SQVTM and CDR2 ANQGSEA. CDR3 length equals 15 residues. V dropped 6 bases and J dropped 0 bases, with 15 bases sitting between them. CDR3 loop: CSVLGHLSSGNTIYF. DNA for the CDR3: TGCAGCGTCCTGGGACACTTGAGCTCTGGAAACACCATATATTTT. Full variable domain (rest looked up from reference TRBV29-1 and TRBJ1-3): SAVISQKPSRDICQRGTSLTIQCQVDSQVTMMFWYRQQPGQSLTLIATANQGSEATYESGFVIDKFPISRPNLTFSTLTVSNMSPEDSSIYLCSVLGHLSSGNTIYFGEGSWLTVV.

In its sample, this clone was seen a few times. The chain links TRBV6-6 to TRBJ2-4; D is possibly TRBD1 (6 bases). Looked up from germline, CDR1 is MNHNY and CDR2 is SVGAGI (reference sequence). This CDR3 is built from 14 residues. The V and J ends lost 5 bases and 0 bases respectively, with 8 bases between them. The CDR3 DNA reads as TGTGCCAGCAGTCCGGACAGAGCCAAAAACATTCAGTACTTC. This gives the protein CASSPDRAKNIQYF.

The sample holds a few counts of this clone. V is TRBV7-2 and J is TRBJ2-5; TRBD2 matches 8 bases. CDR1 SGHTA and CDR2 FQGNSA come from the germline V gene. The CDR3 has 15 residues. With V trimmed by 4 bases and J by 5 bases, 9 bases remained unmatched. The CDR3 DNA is TGTGCCAGCAGCTCCGCCGGGACTAGTTGGGAGACCCAGTACTTC. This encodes CASSSAGTSWETQYF. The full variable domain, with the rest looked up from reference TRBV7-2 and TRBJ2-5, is GAGVSQSPSNKVTEKGKDVELRCDPISGHTALYWYRQSLGQGLEFLIYFQGNSAPDKSGLPSDRFSAERTGGSVSTLTIQRTQQEDSAVYLCASSSAGTSWETQYFGPGTRLLVL.

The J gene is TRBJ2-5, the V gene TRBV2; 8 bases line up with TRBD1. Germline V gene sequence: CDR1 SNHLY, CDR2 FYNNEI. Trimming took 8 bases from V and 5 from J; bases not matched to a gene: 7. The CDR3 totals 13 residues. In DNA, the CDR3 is TGTGCCAGCGACAGGGGCCGAGGCGAGACCCAGTACTTC. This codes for CASDRGRGETQYF.

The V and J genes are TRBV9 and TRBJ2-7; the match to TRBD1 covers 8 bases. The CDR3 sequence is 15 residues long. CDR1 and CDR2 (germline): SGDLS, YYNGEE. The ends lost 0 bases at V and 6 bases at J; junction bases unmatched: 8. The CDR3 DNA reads TGTGCCAGCAGCGTAGAAGGACAGGGTGGAGGCGAGCAGTACTTC. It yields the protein CASSVEGQGGGEQYF.

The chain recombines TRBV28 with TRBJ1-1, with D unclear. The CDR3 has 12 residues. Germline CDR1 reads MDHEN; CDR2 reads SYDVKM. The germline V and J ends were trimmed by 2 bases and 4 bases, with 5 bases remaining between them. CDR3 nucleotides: TGTGCCAGCAGTTTAATGGGCACTGAAGCTTTCTTT. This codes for CASSLMGTEAFF.

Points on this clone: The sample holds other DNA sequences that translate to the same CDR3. CDR3: CASSLSGTGELFF. CDR3 in DNA: TGTGCCAGCAGTTTATCGGGTACCGGGGAGCTGTTTTTT. The chain carries TRBV28 and TRBJ2-2; the D is unclear. Deletions cut 1 base from V and 5 bases from J, with 5 bases between. Germline CDR1 MDHEN, CDR2 SYDVKM. The CDR3 has 13 residues.

In DNA, the CDR3 is TGCGCCAGCAGCATCAACACCGGGGAGCTGTTTTTT. This gives the protein CASSINTGELFF. This chain uses TRBV5-1 with TRBJ2-2; D uncertain. Germline CDR1 is SGHRS and CDR2 is YFSETQ. CDR3 size: 12 residues. V was pared by 4 bases and J by 2 bases, with 3 bases between.

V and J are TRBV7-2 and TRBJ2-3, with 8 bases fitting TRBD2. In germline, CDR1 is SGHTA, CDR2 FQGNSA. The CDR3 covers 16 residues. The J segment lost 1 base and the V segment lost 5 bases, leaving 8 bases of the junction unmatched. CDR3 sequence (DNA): TGTGCCAGCAGCCCCCGTGGAGCGGGGGGCACAGATACGCAGTATTTT. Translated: CASSPRGAGGTDTQYF.

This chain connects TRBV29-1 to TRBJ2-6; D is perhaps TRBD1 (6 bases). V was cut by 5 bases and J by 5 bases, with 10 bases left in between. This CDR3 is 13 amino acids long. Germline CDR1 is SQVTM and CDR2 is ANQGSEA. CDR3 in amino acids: CSVTGTRANVLTF. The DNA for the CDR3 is TGCAGCGTTACCGGGACACGGGCCAACGTCCTGACTTTC.

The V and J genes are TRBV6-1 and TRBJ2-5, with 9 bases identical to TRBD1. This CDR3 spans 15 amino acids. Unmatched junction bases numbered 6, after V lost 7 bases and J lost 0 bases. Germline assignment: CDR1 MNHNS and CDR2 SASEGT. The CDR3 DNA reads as TGTGCCAGCACCTCCGGGACAGGGTACCAAGAGACCCAGTACTTC. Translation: CASTSGTGYQETQYF.